The clone carrying this T cell receptor beta chain has a handful of counts. V trimming: 6 bases; J trimming: 0 bases; junction bases outside the gene matches: 4. Germline V gene lookup returns CDR1 MDHEN and CDR2 SYDVKM. There are 15 residues in the CDR3. This sample was taken from a study of blood T cell repertoires in COVID-19. In the source study's methods: Amplification from reference gene primers served as the basis for estimated nucleated cell counts. Using immunoSEQ multiplex PCR, the repertoire was profiled, and TCRdb retains in-frame clones only, with some absent. From that table come the V and J calls and clone size; the DNA was used to work out D and trimming. The sample holds some 190,000 clones, approximately 83% seen once.

The chain employs TRBV28 and TRBJ1-1; 10 bases line up with TRBD1. The sequence was collected from a human donor with active or convalescent COVID-19. The donor label of this sample is uncertain. Sequenced input: peripheral blood. CDR3 loop: CASRRQGAMNTEAFF. CDR3 sequence (DNA): TGTGCCAGCAGGAGACAGGGGGCCATGAACACTGAAGCTTTCTTT.